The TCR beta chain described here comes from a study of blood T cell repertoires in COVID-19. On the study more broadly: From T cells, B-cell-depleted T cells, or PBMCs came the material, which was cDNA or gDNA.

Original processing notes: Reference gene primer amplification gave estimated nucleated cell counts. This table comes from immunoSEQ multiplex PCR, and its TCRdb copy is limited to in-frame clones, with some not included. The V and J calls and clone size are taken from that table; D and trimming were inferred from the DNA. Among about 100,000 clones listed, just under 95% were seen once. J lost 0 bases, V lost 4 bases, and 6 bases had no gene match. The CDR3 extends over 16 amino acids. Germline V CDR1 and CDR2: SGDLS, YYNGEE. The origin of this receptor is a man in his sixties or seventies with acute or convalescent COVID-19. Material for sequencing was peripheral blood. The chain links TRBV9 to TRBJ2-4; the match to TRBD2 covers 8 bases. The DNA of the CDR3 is TGTGCCAGCAGCCTACGGGGGGGTCTAGCCAAAAACATTCAGTACTTC. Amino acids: CASSLRGGLAKNIQYF.